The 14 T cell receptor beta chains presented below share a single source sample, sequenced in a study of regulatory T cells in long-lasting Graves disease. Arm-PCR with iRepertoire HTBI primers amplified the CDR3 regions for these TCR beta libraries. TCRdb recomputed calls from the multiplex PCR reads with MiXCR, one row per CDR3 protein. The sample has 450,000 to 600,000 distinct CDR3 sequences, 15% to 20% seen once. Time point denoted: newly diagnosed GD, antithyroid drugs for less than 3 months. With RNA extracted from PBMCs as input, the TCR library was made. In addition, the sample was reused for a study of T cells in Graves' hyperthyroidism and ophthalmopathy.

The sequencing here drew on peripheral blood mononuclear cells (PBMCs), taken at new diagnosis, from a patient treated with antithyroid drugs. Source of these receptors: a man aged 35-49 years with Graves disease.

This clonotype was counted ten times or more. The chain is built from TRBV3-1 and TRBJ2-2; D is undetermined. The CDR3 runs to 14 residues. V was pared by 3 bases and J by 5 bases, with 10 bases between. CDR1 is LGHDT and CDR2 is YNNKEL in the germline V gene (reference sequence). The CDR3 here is CASSHRVTTGELFF. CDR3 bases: TGTGCCAGCAGCCACCGGGTTACGACCGGGGAGCTGTTTTTT.

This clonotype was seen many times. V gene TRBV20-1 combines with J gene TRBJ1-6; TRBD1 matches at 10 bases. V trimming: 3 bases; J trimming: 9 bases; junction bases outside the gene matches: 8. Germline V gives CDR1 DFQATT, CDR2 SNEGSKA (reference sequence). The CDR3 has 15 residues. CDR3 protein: CSARWTGQGFSPLHF. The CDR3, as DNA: TGCAGTGCTAGGTGGACGGGACAGGGGTTTTCACCCCTCCACTTT.

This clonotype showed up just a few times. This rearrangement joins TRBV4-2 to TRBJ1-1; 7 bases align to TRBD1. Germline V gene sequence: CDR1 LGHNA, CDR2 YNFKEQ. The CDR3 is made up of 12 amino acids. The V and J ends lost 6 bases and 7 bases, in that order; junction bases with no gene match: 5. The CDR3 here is CASSYRGDEAFF. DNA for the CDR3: TGTGCCAGCAGTTACAGGGGTGATGAAGCTTTCTTT.

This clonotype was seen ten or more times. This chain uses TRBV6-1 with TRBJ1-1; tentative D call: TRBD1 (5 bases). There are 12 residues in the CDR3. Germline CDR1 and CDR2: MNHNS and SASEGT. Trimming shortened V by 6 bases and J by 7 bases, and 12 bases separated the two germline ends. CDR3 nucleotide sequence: TGTGCCAGCAGGGGATTTGACAGTGAAGCTTTCTTT. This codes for CASRGFDSEAFF.

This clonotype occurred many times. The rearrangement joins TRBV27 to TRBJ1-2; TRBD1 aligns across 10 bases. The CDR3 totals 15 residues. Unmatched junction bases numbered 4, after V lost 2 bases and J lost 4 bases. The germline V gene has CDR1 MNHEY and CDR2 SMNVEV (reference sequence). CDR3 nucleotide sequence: TGTGCCAGCAGTTTAACGACAGGGGGCAGCTATGGCTACACCTTC. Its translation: CASSLTTGGSYGYTF.

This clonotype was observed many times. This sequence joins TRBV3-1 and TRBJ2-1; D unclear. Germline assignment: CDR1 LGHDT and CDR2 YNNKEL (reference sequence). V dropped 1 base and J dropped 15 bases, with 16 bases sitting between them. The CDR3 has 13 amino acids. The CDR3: CASSQGVAGSGFF. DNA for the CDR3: TGTGCCAGCAGCCAAGGGGTGGCAGGTTCGGGGTTCTTC.

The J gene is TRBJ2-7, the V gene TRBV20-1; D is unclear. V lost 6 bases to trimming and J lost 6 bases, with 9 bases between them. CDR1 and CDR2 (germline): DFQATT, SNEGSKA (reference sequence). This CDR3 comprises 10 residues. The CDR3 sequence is CSAAGSEQYF. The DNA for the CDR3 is TGCAGTGCGGCAGGAAGCGAGCAGTACTTC.

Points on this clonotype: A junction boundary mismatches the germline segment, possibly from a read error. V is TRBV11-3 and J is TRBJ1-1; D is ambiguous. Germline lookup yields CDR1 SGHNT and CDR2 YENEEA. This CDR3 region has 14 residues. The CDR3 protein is CASSLDGLNTETFF. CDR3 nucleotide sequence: TGTGCCAGCAGCTTAGACGGACTGAACACTGAAACTTTCTTT.

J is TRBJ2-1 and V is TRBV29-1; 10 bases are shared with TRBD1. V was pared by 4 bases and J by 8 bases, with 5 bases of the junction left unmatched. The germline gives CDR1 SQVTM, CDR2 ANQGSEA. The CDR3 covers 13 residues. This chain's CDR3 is CSVVGTGAHEQFF. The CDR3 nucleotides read TGCAGCGTTGTAGGGACAGGGGCCCATGAGCAGTTCTTC.

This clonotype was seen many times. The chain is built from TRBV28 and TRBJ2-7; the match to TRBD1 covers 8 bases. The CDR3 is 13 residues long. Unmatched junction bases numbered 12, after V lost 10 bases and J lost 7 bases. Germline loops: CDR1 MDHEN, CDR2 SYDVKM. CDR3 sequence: CATHQGARGEQYF. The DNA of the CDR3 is TGTGCCACCCATCAGGGGGCCCGCGGGGAGCAGTACTTC.

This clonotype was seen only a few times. The CDR3 DNA sequence: TGTGCCAGCAGCCCTCTGGCGGGTTCGCAGTATTTT. Translated: CASSPLAGSQYF. The rearrangement links TRBV9 to TRBJ2-3; D perhaps matches TRBD2 (5 bases). V was cut by 4 bases and J by 10 bases, with 13 bases left in between. CDR3 size: 12 residues. The germline CDR1 and CDR2 sequences are SGDLS and YYNGEE.

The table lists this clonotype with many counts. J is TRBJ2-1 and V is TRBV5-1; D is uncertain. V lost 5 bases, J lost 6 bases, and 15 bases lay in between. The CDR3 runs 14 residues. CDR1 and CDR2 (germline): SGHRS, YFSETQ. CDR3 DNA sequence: TGCGCCAGCAGAGACCGTTGGACCGGCAATGAGCAGTTCTTC. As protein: CASRDRWTGNEQFF.

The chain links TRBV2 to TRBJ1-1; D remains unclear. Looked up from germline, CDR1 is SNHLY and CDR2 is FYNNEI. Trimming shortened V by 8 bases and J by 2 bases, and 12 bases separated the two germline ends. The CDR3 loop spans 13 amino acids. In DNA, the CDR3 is TGTGCCAGCCGCGAAGCGCGAAACACTGAAGCTTTCTTT. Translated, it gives CASREARNTEAFF.

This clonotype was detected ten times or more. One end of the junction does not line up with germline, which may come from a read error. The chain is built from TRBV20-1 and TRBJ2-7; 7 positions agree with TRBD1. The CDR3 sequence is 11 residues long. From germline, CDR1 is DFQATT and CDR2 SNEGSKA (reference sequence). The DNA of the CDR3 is TGCGGTGCCGGGGACAGCTACGAGCAGTACTTC. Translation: CGAGDSYEQYF.